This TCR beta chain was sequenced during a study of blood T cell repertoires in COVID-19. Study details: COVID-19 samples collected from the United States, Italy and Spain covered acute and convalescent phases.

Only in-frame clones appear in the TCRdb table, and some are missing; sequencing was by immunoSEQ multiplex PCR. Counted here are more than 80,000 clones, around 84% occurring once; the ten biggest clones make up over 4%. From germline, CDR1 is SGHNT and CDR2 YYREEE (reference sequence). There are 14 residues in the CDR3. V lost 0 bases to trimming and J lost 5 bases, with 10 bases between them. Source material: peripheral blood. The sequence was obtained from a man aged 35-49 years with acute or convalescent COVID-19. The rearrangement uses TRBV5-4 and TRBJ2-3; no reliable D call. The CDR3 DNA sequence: TGTGCCAGCAGCTTGGAGTTAAACAAAGATACGCAGTATTTT. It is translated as CASSLELNKDTQYF.